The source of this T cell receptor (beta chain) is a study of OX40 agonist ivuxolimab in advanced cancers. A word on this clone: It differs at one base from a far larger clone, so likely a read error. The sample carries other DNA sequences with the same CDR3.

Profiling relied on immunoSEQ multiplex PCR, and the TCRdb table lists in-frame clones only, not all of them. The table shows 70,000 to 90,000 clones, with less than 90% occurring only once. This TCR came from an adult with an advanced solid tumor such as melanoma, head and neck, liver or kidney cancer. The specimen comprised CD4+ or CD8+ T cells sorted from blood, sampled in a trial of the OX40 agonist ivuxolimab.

CDR3: CASSPNTGELFF. CDR3 in DNA: TGTGCCAGCTCTCCGAACACCGGGGAGCTGTTTTTT. The chain carries TRBV18 and TRBJ2-2; D not resolved. The ends were cut back, 6 bases at V and 0 bases at J, with 2 bases in the middle. CDR1 is KGHSH, CDR2 LQKENI, per germline. The CDR3 totals 12 residues.